These 24 T cell receptor beta chains were all obtained from the same sample, sequenced in a study of radiotherapy plus CTLA-4 blockade in lung cancer. TCRdb keeps only in-frame clones here, not all; method: immunoSEQ multiplex PCR. Counted here are approximately 46,000 clones, about 85% occurring once; the ten biggest clones make up about 27%. The material sequenced was peripheral blood, taken from a patient treated with radiotherapy plus ipilimumab. These receptor sequences come from a human donor with non-small cell lung cancer whose response to radiotherapy plus ipilimumab could not be evaluated.

The rearrangement uses TRBV5-6 and TRBJ2-1, with D hard to call. This CDR3 spans 13 amino acids. Per germline, CDR1 SGHDT and CDR2 YYEEEE. V lost 4 bases and J 12 bases, leaving 17 bases between the germline ends. CDR3 bases: TGTGCCAGCAGCCGACGACTGGCTGGCGCGCAGTTCTTC. Its protein is CASSRRLAGAQFF.

The gene calls are TRBV27 and TRBJ2-6; D gene unclear. CDR1 and CDR2 (germline): MNHEY, SMNVEV (reference sequence). V gave up 3 bases and J gave up 2 bases, with 8 bases separating them. The CDR3 spans 15 residues. The CDR3 reads CASSFMSAGANVLTF. DNA of the CDR3: TGTGCCAGCAGTTTTATGAGTGCTGGGGCCAACGTCCTGACTTTC. Based on the CDR3 plus reference TRBV27 and TRBJ2-6, the full variable domain is EAQVTQNPRYLITVTGKKLTVTCSQNMNHEYMSWYRQDPGLGLRQIYYSMNVEVTDKGDVPEGYKVSRKEKRNFPLILESPSPNQTSLYFCASSFMSAGANVLTFGAGSRLTVL.

The gene calls are TRBV7-2 and TRBJ2-7; weak D call: TRBD1 (6 bases). Germline CDR1 is SGHTA and CDR2 is FQGNSA. This CDR3 has 15 residues. Trimming pared 5 bases from V and 0 bases from J, leaving 14 bases between. The chain's CDR3 is CASSLSRDISYEQYF. The CDR3 DNA sequence: TGTGCCAGCAGCCTGTCCAGGGACATCTCCTACGAGCAGTACTTC.

In DNA form, the CDR3 reads TGCAGCGTTGTGGCCGACGGGGAGCTGTTTTTT. It is translated as CSVVADGELFF. The rearrangement joins TRBV29-1 to TRBJ2-2; D is ambiguous. In germline, CDR1 is SQVTM, CDR2 ANQGSEA. The CDR3 consists of 11 residues. The V end was cut by 4 bases, the J end by 7 bases, with 7 bases between.

The V call is TRBV7-2, the J call TRBJ1-4; tentative D call: TRBD1 (5 bases). CDR3 size: 14 residues. The V end lost 1 base, the J end lost 5 bases, and 8 bases lay between the germline ends. Germline V lookup: CDR1 SGHTA, CDR2 FQGNSA. The CDR3 reads CASSLGQSNEKLFF. Here the CDR3 DNA reads TGTGCCAGCAGCTTAGGACAGTCGAATGAAAAACTGTTTTTT. Filled out from reference TRBV7-2 and TRBJ1-4, the complete variable domain reads GAGVSQSPSNKVTEKGKDVELRCDPISGHTALYWYRQSLGQGLEFLIYFQGNSAPDKSGLPSDRFSAERTGGSVSTLTIQRTQQEDSAVYLCASSLGQSNEKLFFGSGTQLSVL.

The CDR3 here is CASGFRRSETQYF. The CDR3 DNA sequence: TGTGCCAGTGGCTTTAGGAGGTCGGAGACCCAGTACTTC. The chain uses TRBV19 and TRBJ2-5, with TRBD2 as a possible D gene (5 bases). There are 13 residues in the CDR3. CDR1 and CDR2 (germline): LNHDA, SQIVND (reference sequence). The V and J ends lost 8 bases and 5 bases respectively, with 15 bases between them.

The genes are TRBV11-2 and TRBJ2-6; D possibly corresponds to TRBD2 (5 bases). Trimming took 5 bases from V and 0 from J, leaving 14 bases between them. The germline gives CDR1 SGHAT, CDR2 FQNNGV. There are 17 residues in the CDR3. This chain's CDR3 is CASSPGRHNSGANVLTF. CDR3 coding DNA: TGTGCCAGCAGCCCGGGAAGGCACAACTCTGGGGCCAACGTCCTGACTTTC.

The chain uses TRBV4-1 and TRBJ2-3; 9 bases map to TRBD1. Germline values: CDR1 MGHRA, CDR2 YSYEKL. This CDR3 has 16 amino acids. J gave up 3 bases and V 4 bases, and 8 bases lay outside the gene matches. In DNA form, the CDR3 reads TGCGCCAGCAGCCCAGGACAGGGGTGGGGGACAGATACGCAGTATTTT. Translated: CASSPGQGWGTDTQYF.

This clone was recorded once. J is TRBJ2-7 and V is TRBV29-1; 10 positions agree with TRBD1. The CDR3 spans 12 residues. V was clipped by 3 bases and J by 7 bases; unmatched bases: 3. Germline V gene sequence: CDR1 SQVTM, CDR2 ANQGSEA. The CDR3 DNA reads TGCAGCGTTGACGACAGGGGGCAGGAGCAGTACTTC. It translates to CSVDDRGQEQYF.

The chain carries TRBV6-1 and TRBJ1-5, with 10 positions matching TRBD1. CDR3 length: 15 amino acids. Germline loops: CDR1 MNHNS, CDR2 SASEGT. The V and J ends lost 6 bases and 2 bases, in that order; junction bases with no gene match: 4. The DNA of the CDR3 is TGTGCCAGCAGAGACGGGACAGGGGGCAATCAGCCCCAGCATTTT. Encoded protein: CASRDGTGGNQPQHF.

The chain combines TRBV29-1 with TRBJ1-5; 9 bases are a match to TRBD1. Germline CDR1 is SQVTM and CDR2 is ANQGSEA. V shed 6 bases and J 5 bases; nucleotides not matched to a gene: 5. This CDR3 has 13 amino acids. The CDR3 reads CSVGQGIDQPQHF. The CDR3 region has the DNA TGCAGCGTGGGACAGGGAATCGATCAGCCCCAGCATTTT.

The rearrangement uses TRBV15 and TRBJ1-4; possibly TRBD1 for D (5 bases). This CDR3 has 17 residues. V gave up 0 bases and J gave up 3 bases, with 14 bases separating them. CDR1 is LNHNV and CDR2 is YYDKDF in the germline V gene (reference sequence). CDR3 DNA: TGTGCCACCAGCAGAGATGAGATCGGGGGGGCTAATGAAAAACTGTTTTTT. This gives the protein CATSRDEIGGANEKLFF.

This chain links TRBV5-6 with TRBJ2-1; 12 nucleotides match TRBD1. The J segment lost 6 bases and the V segment lost 1 base, leaving 2 bases of the junction unmatched. The CDR3 extends over 15 amino acids. Looked up from germline, CDR1 is SGHDT and CDR2 is YYEEEE. CDR3 coding DNA: TGTGCCAGCAGCTTGCGGGACAGGGGGCTCAATGAGCAGTTCTTC. Translated, it gives CASSLRDRGLNEQFF.

The CDR3 region has the DNA TGTGCCAGTAGTGATGGACTAGCGAGGAATACGCAGTATTTT. This gives the protein CASSDGLARNTQYF. The chain employs TRBV19 and TRBJ2-3; 9 nucleotides align to TRBD2. Per the germline V gene, CDR1 is LNHDA and CDR2 is SQIVND (reference sequence). The J segment lost 7 bases and the V segment lost 5 bases, leaving 7 bases of the junction unmatched. The CDR3 length is 14 residues.

This chain links TRBV28 with TRBJ1-5; 7 bases agree with TRBD1. Germline CDR1 and CDR2: MDHEN and SYDVKM. The CDR3 has 16 amino acids. Losses at the gene ends were 2 bases for V and 5 bases for J; bases not matched to a gene: 9. CDR3 region: CASSLATGMGYQPQHF. In DNA, the CDR3 is TGTGCCAGCAGTTTAGCGACAGGGATGGGGTATCAGCCCCAGCATTTT.

V and J are TRBV28 and TRBJ2-2; 10 bases line up with TRBD2. With V trimmed by 6 bases and J by 5 bases, 3 bases remained unmatched. CDR1 and CDR2 from the germline V gene are MDHEN and SYDVKM. The CDR3 consists of 14 residues. CDR3: CASRVAGGTGELFF. The CDR3 DNA reads TGTGCCAGCAGGGTAGCGGGAGGAACCGGGGAGCTGTTTTTT.

The rearrangement joins TRBV11-1 to TRBJ2-7, with 7 nucleotides matching TRBD1. Germline loops: CDR1 SGHAT, CDR2 FQDESV (reference sequence). The CDR3 extends over 15 amino acids. J was trimmed by 3 bases and V by 0 bases; bases with no gene match: 5. This chain's CDR3 is CASSLAGGQFYEQYF. The CDR3 bases are TGTGCCAGCAGCTTAGCAGGGGGACAGTTCTACGAGCAGTACTTC.

The CDR3 DNA follows: TGTGCCAGCAGCTCGGATAGACAGGGCTTCTCCTACGAGCAGTACTTC. Amino acid sequence: CASSSDRQGFSYEQYF. The chain couples TRBV7-9 to TRBJ2-7; TRBD1 matches 7 bases. Germline-derived CDR1 and CDR2 are SEHNR and FQNEAQ (reference sequence). The CDR3 is 16 residues long. V lost 4 bases and J lost 0; bases outside the gene matches: 9.

The chain has TRBV5-1 and TRBJ2-2; D is possibly TRBD2 (6 bases). The ends were cut back, 9 bases at V and 7 bases at J, with 22 bases in the middle. Germline V gene lookup returns CDR1 SGHRS and CDR2 YFSETQ. This CDR3 is built from 15 residues. CDR3 DNA sequence: TGCGCCATCCCGCCGGGCGGAGGGTCGGGCGGGGAGCTGTTTTTT. This sequence encodes CAIPPGGGSGGELFF.

The CDR3 DNA sequence: TGTGCCAGCAGCTCAATAAACCGGGACAGGGATAGTAAAGAATACGAGCAGTACTTC. Protein sequence: CASSSINRDRDSKEYEQYF. The rearrangement links TRBV11-2 to TRBJ2-7, with TRBD1 matching over 9 bases. The CDR3 has 19 amino acids. Germline V lookup: CDR1 SGHAT, CDR2 FQNNGV. V was pared by 4 bases and J by 4 bases, with 20 bases of the junction left unmatched. The variable domain in full, completed from reference TRBV11-2 and TRBJ2-7, reads EAGVAQSPRYKIIEKRQSVAFWCNPISGHATLYWYQQILGQGPKLLIQFQNNGVVDDSQLPKDRFSAERLKGVDSTLKIQPAKLEDSAVYLCASSSINRDRDSKEYEQYFGPGTRLTVT.

This chain connects TRBV27 to TRBJ2-5; perhaps TRBD2 as D (6 bases). The CDR3 sequence is 14 residues long. The germline CDR1 and CDR2 sequences are MNHEY and SMNVEV (reference sequence). The ends were cut back, 8 bases at V and 3 bases at J, with 16 bases in the middle. The CDR3 loop reads CASGGLYKEETQYF. The CDR3 DNA reads as TGTGCCAGCGGTGGACTATACAAAGAAGAGACCCAGTACTTC.

The J gene is TRBJ2-1, the V gene TRBV5-1; 10 bases agree with TRBD2. With 0 bases clipped from V and 9 bases from J, the junction kept 3 bases outside the gene matches. The CDR3 sequence is 14 residues long. CDR1 is SGHRS and CDR2 is YFSETQ in the germline V gene. For the CDR3, the DNA is TGCGCCAGCAGCTTGGATGCTAGCGGGGGTGAGCAGTTCTTC. This codes for CASSLDASGGEQFF.

The chain uses TRBV27 and TRBJ1-2; D remains ambiguous. The germline gives CDR1 MNHEY, CDR2 SMNVEV (reference sequence). Trimming took off 5 bases at V and 4 bases at J, with 11 bases between the two ends. CDR3 length: 13 residues. The CDR3 DNA sequence: TGTGCCAGCAGTACCCCGACAAGCTATGGCTACACCTTC. Translation gives CASSTPTSYGYTF.

The chain uses TRBV28 and TRBJ2-4; 7 bases are shared with TRBD2. J lost 1 base, V lost 2 bases, and 5 bases had no gene match. CDR3 size: 16 residues. Per germline, CDR1 MDHEN and CDR2 SYDVKM. The CDR3, as DNA: TGTGCCAGCAGTTTAGGGGACTATGGGGCCAAAAACATTCAGTACTTC. Its translation is CASSLGDYGAKNIQYF.